The 24 T cell receptor beta chains in this list originate from one sample, sequenced in a study of T-cell reconstitution after alpha-beta-depleted transplantation in children. The TCRbeta library incorporated unique molecular identifiers. A single record per CDR3 protein comes from TCRdb applying MiXCR to the PCR reads. The sample has 300,000 to 350,000 distinct CDR3 sequences; 15% to 20% are singletons. Sequencing was performed on PBMCs, mostly from graft donor cells, taken 360 days after TCRalphabeta/CD19-depleted stem cell transplant. These receptors were obtained from a male patient aged 2 to 9 who had a stem cell transplant for acute lymphoblastic leukemia, so the T cells may come from the graft donor.

The genes are TRBV5-1 and TRBJ2-1, with TRBD1 as a possible D gene (6 bases). V lost 7 bases and J 4 bases, leaving 21 bases between the germline ends. CDR1 and CDR2 (germline): SGHRS, YFSETQ. The CDR3 has 16 residues. The CDR3 here is CASSHQAGETYNEQFF. The CDR3 DNA is TGCGCCAGCTCCCACCAGGCAGGGGAAACTTACAATGAGCAGTTCTTC.

J is TRBJ2-3 and V is TRBV15; D gene uncertain. Germline CDR1 reads LNHNV; CDR2 reads YYDKDF (reference sequence). This CDR3 is built from 12 residues. The V gene lost 1 base and the J gene lost 7 bases, with 6 bases spanning the gap. The CDR3 is CATSRADHTQYF. For the CDR3, the DNA is TGTGCCACCAGCAGAGCAGACCATACGCAGTATTTT.

The chain links TRBV9 to TRBJ2-1, with a tentative D call TRBD2 (6 bases). The CDR3 runs to 14 residues. Germline loops: CDR1 SGDLS, CDR2 YYNGEE. The germline V and J ends were trimmed by 2 bases and 5 bases, with 11 bases remaining between them. The CDR3: CASSVYGSNNEQFF. CDR3 in DNA: TGTGCCAGCAGCGTTTACGGGAGTAACAATGAGCAGTTCTTC. Filled out from reference TRBV9 and TRBJ2-1, the complete variable domain reads DSGVTQTPKHLITATGQRVTLRCSPRSGDLSVYWYQQSLDQGLQFLIQYYNGEERAKGNILERFSAQQFPDLHSELNLSSLELGDSALYFCASSVYGSNNEQFFGPGTRLTVL.

Many counts were recorded for this clonotype. V and J are TRBV5-1 and TRBJ2-5; D call uncertain. This CDR3 has 12 residues. Germline-derived CDR1 and CDR2 are SGHRS and YFSETQ. The V and J ends lost 4 bases and 5 bases respectively, with 9 bases between them. This CDR3 reads CASSLRGETQYF. The CDR3 DNA follows: TGCGCCAGCAGCCTACGTGGTGAGACCCAGTACTTC.

V usage is TRBV6-2 or TRBV6-3 and J usage is TRBJ2-5; D possibly corresponds to TRBD1 (5 bases). There are 17 residues in the CDR3. Germline CDR1 is MNHEY and CDR2 is SVGEGT. Trimming pared 6 bases from V and 2 bases from J, leaving 22 bases between. CDR3 sequence (DNA): TGTGCCAGCAGCCGACCTCGGATGGGGCCACCGCAAGAGACCCAGTACTTC. Translated: CASSRPRMGPPQETQYF.

This clonotype was observed a handful of times. The rearrangement uses TRBV20-1 and TRBJ1-2; the D is unclear. Germline assignment: CDR1 DFQATT and CDR2 SNEGSKA (reference sequence). CDR3 length: 11 residues. The V and J ends lost 3 bases and 5 bases respectively, with 7 bases between them. In DNA form, the CDR3 reads TGCAGTGCTAGCGAGGGTTATGGCTACACCTTC. Its protein product is CSASEGYGYTF.

V usage is TRBV20-1 and J usage is TRBJ2-7, with D possibly being TRBD2 (5 bases). V was shortened by 0 bases and J by 2 bases, with 23 bases between the two germline ends. Germline V gene lookup returns CDR1 DFQATT and CDR2 SNEGSKA (reference sequence). The CDR3 extends over 18 amino acids. CDR3 bases: TGCAGTGCTAGAGATGCGCTTCCATCCGGCGGGCGGGCCTACGAGCAGTACTTC. Protein sequence: CSARDALPSGGRAYEQYF.

This clonotype was detected ten times or more. CDR3 coding DNA: TGCGCCAGCAGCTTAAGCGACAGCAACACCGGGGAGCTGTTTTTT. It translates to CASSLSDSNTGELFF. This sequence joins TRBV5-1 and TRBJ2-2, with a weak D call TRBD1 (5 bases). CDR1 is SGHRS and CDR2 is YFSETQ in the germline V gene. V was clipped by 2 bases and J by 2 bases, with 10 bases between them. The CDR3 runs to 15 residues.

In its sample, this clonotype was seen many times. At one end the junction does not follow the germline gene, possibly because of a read error. The chain joins TRBV2 to TRBJ2-2; D possibly corresponds to TRBD2 (6 bases). CDR3 size: 14 residues. Per germline, CDR1 SNHLY and CDR2 FYNNEI. The CDR3 DNA reads as TGTGCCAGCCGGCGGCTAGCGAATACCGGGGAGCTGTTTTTT. This gives the protein CASRRLANTGELFF.

This chain uses TRBV12-3 or TRBV12-4 with TRBJ2-2; D unclear. The CDR3 is made up of 16 amino acids. Deletions cut 2 bases from V and 6 bases from J, with 16 bases between. The CDR3 DNA reads TGTGCCAGCAGTTTAATCTGGGGTCAGTTCCCCGGGGAGCTGTTTTTT. Protein: CASSLIWGQFPGELFF.

The J gene is TRBJ2-3, the V gene TRBV30; possible D gene TRBD1, 5 bases. V lost 1 base and J lost 2, with 13 bases in between. This CDR3 spans 15 amino acids. The germline CDR1 and CDR2 sequences are GTSNPN and SVGIG (reference sequence). The CDR3, as DNA: TGTGCCTGGAGTGCGACAGACGCGTACACAGATACGCAGTATTTT. Translated, it gives CAWSATDAYTDTQYF.

This clonotype was recorded many times. The chain carries TRBV3-1 and TRBJ1-2, with D tentatively TRBD1 (6 bases). V was cut by 4 bases and J by 2 bases, with 8 bases left in between. This CDR3 is 13 amino acids long. Germline V gene sequence: CDR1 LGHDT, CDR2 YNNKEL (reference sequence). CDR3 sequence: CASSLGQNYGYTF. CDR3 nucleotides: TGTGCCAGCAGCCTTGGACAGAACTATGGCTACACCTTC. The full variable domain, in which reference TRBV3-1 and TRBJ1-2 provide the parts outside the CDR3, is DTAVSQTPKYLVTQMGNDKSIKCEQNLGHDTMYWYKQDSKKFLKIMFSYNNKELIINETVPNRFSPKSPDKAHLNLHINSLELGDSAVYFCASSLGQNYGYTFGSGTRLTVV.

V usage is TRBV4-3 and J usage is TRBJ2-1, with 9 bases matching TRBD2. Germline V gene sequence: CDR1 LGHNA, CDR2 YSLEER. CDR3 length: 16 amino acids. After removal of 0 bases from V and 7 bases from J, the junction contained 7 bases not matched to a gene. CDR3 residues: CASSQEASGTSNEQFF. CDR3 DNA sequence: TGCGCCAGCAGCCAAGAGGCTAGCGGGACCAGTAATGAGCAGTTCTTC.

The chain recombines TRBV4-2 with TRBJ2-3; TRBD2 aligns across 11 bases. The CDR3 has 18 residues. The ends lost 0 bases at V and 6 bases at J; junction bases unmatched: 11. Germline V gene lookup returns CDR1 LGHNA and CDR2 YNFKEQ. CDR3 nucleotide sequence: TGTGCCAGCAGCCAAGACGCTAAGTTAGCGGGAGGGACGGATACGCAGTATTTT. Translation: CASSQDAKLAGGTDTQYF.

DNA of the CDR3: TGTGCCAGCAGCTTAAGGCGGGACAGGGGGCGTGAGCAGTACTTC. Residues: CASSLRRDRGREQYF. V and J are TRBV7-8 and TRBJ2-7; 12 nucleotides align to TRBD1. Germline CDR1 SGHVS, CDR2 FQNEAQ. The CDR3 has 15 residues. V lost 2 bases and J lost 7; bases outside the gene matches: 6. Looking up the rest from reference TRBV7-8 and TRBJ2-7 gives the full variable domain: GAGVSQSPRYKVAKRGQDVALRCDPISGHVSLFWYQQALGQGPEFLTYFQNEAQLDKSGLPSDRFFAERPEGSVSTLKIQRTQQEDSAVYLCASSLRRDRGREQYFGPGTRLTVT.

This clonotype came up many times. The chain has TRBV4-3 and TRBJ2-2, with TRBD1 matching 7 bases. V lost 2 bases and J lost 7; bases outside the gene matches: 10. The CDR3 runs to 16 residues. CDR1 is LGHNA and CDR2 is YSLEER in the germline V gene. The CDR3, as DNA: TGCGCCAGCAGCCAAACCGACAGGGTAGATCACGGGGAGCTGTTTTTT. Protein product: CASSQTDRVDHGELFF.

The CDR3 bases are TGCGCCAGCAGCCGCGGGTTGGAAGGCTACACCTTC. It yields the protein CASSRGLEGYTF. This rearrangement joins TRBV5-1 to TRBJ1-2; D is unresolved. Trimming stripped 4 bases from V and 8 bases from J, with 12 bases between. The CDR3 length is 12 residues. CDR1 SGHRS and CDR2 YFSETQ come from the germline V gene.

This clonotype was counted ten times or more. The rearrangement joins TRBV7-2 to TRBJ2-1, with 11 bases identical to TRBD2. Germline V gene lookup returns CDR1 SGHTA and CDR2 FQGNSA. The CDR3 is made up of 17 amino acids. The J segment lost 12 bases and the V segment lost 5 bases, leaving 18 bases of the junction unmatched. CDR3 coding DNA: TGTGCCAGCAGCCACACGACTAGCGGGACGGGTATAAAATGGCAGTTCTTC. It translates to CASSHTTSGTGIKWQFF.

The rearrangement links TRBV7-2 to TRBJ2-1; D unclear. Per the germline V gene, CDR1 is SGHTA and CDR2 is FQGNSA. This CDR3 contains 15 residues. Between the trimmed V and J ends, which lost 0 bases and 2 bases, there was a span of 8 bases. The CDR3 is CASSLAGSPYNEQFF. In DNA, the CDR3 is TGTGCCAGCAGCTTAGCAGGGTCCCCCTACAATGAGCAGTTCTTC.

The chain links TRBV11-1 to TRBJ2-1; 9 bases match TRBD1. This CDR3 has 20 amino acids. V dropped 1 base and J dropped 3; count of bases not matched to a gene: 16. The germline V gene encodes CDR1 SGHAT and CDR2 FQDESV (reference sequence). The CDR3 loop reads CASSLESYRGPNPLYNEQFF. The CDR3 DNA reads TGTGCCAGCAGCTTAGAATCCTACAGGGGGCCAAACCCCCTCTACAATGAGCAGTTCTTC.

This clonotype was found a few times. The rearrangement links TRBV3-1 to TRBJ2-2; TRBD2 agrees at 8 bases. The J segment lost 4 bases and the V segment lost 1 base, leaving 5 bases of the junction unmatched. Germline V gene data show CDR1 as LGHDT and CDR2 as YNNKEL (reference sequence). The CDR3 runs to 16 residues. CDR3 nucleotide sequence: TGTGCCAGCAGCCAAGGGGAACTAGCGGTCACCGGGGAGCTGTTTTTT. Amino acid sequence: CASSQGELAVTGELFF. The full variable domain, with the rest looked up from reference TRBV3-1 and TRBJ2-2, is DTAVSQTPKYLVTQMGNDKSIKCEQNLGHDTMYWYKQDSKKFLKIMFSYNNKELIINETVPNRFSPKSPDKAHLNLHINSLELGDSAVYFCASSQGELAVTGELFFGEGSRLTVL.

The V and J genes are TRBV4-3 and TRBJ2-4, with D possibly matching TRBD1 (6 bases). The CDR3 covers 16 residues. V shed 0 bases and J shed 0 bases, with 9 bases lying between them. Germline V gene lookup returns CDR1 LGHNA and CDR2 YSLEER. This chain's CDR3 is CASSQDGGLAKNIQYF. The CDR3 nucleotides are TGCGCCAGCAGCCAAGATGGGGGCCTAGCCAAAAACATTCAGTACTTC.

The chain combines TRBV7-8 with TRBJ1-6, with no clear D. Per the germline V gene, CDR1 is SGHVS and CDR2 is FQNEAQ. Trimming took 3 bases from V and 9 from J, leaving 9 bases between them. This CDR3 contains 13 residues. CDR3 in DNA: TGTGCCAGCAGCTTGGATGGGAGTTCACCCCTCCACTTT. It is translated as CASSLDGSSPLHF.

This clonotype was picked up a small number of times. The chain links TRBV5-1 to TRBJ2-5; 9 nucleotides align to TRBD2. This CDR3 has 14 residues. The trim removed 4 bases at V and 6 bases at J, leaving 7 bases unmatched. Germline V gives CDR1 SGHRS, CDR2 YFSETQ. CDR3 bases: TGCGCCAGCAGCGCAGGAGGACTAGCGAAGACCCAGTACTTC. Translation gives CASSAGGLAKTQYF.